The clone carrying this TCR beta chain has more than one count but fewer than ten. The V end lost 5 bases, the J end lost 4 bases, and 11 bases lay between the germline ends. Germline V gene lookup returns CDR1 MNHEY and CDR2 SMNVEV (reference sequence). The CDR3 has 13 amino acids. The sample originates from a study of control samples from healthy donors and cancer patients. This table comes from immunoSEQ multiplex PCR, and its TCRdb copy is limited to in-frame clones, with some not included. Of about 77,000 clones in the sample, over 80% were seen once. The sequence derives from a woman aged 55-70 years in good health. Sequenced material: blood. The chain uses TRBV27 and TRBJ1-1; a possible D gene is TRBD1 (5 bases). The CDR3 spells CASSGDWGTEAFF. The CDR3 DNA sequence: TGTGCCAGCAGTGGGGACTGGGGCACTGAAGCTTTCTTT.